These 28 T cell receptor beta chains came from one sample sequenced in a study of breast tumors, draining lymph nodes, adjacent tissues (dated by TCRdb to the mid-2010s). The lymph node samples were taken from the axillary draining lymph nodes of breast cancer patients. The library was built by means of multiplex PCR. Sequencing was performed on an Illumina HiSeq 2000. TCRdb took the public reads, trimmed them with fastp at Q25, ran MiXCR for clone calling and kept in-frame beta chains. Each record represents a unique CDR3 protein, reported with the most common genes and DNA among its rows. Here the sample has about 180,000 distinct CDR3 sequences; around a third occur a single time. The top ten constitute around 4.5% of the sample. The material sequenced was axillary lymph node tissue. The receptor source for this set is a female donor with breast cancer. Some clones in this sample may be carry-over from other donors' samples.

The chain is built from TRBV14 and TRBJ2-1; no clear D. V gave up 0 bases and J gave up 9 bases, with 21 bases separating them. Per germline, CDR1 SGHDN and CDR2 FVKESK. The CDR3 totals 17 residues. In DNA form, the CDR3 reads TGTGCCAGCAGCCAAGATCGTAGAGGTCTCGTCTTGACTGAGCAGTTCTTC. Its translation: CASSQDRRGLVLTEQFF.

There are a few counts of this clonotype. The genes are TRBV3-1 and TRBJ1-2; the match to TRBD1 covers 9 bases. The CDR3 is 15 amino acids. Germline V CDR1 and CDR2: LGHDT, YNNKEL (reference sequence). The V gene end was trimmed by 0 bases and the J gene end by 4 bases; junction bases not matched to a gene: 3. This chain's CDR3 is CASSQDWTGAYGYTF. CDR3 coding DNA: TGTGCCAGCAGCCAAGATTGGACAGGGGCCTATGGCTACACCTTC.

The rearrangement uses TRBV27 and TRBJ2-7, with D possibly matching TRBD1 (5 bases). Looked up from germline, CDR1 is MNHEY and CDR2 is SMNVEV (reference sequence). Trimming left V 10 bases short and J 1 base short, with 23 bases between. The CDR3 is 16 residues long. CDR3 sequence: CATEDGANNSSYEQYF. The CDR3 coding sequence is TGTGCCACAGAAGATGGGGCGAACAACTCATCCTACGAGCAGTACTTC.

J is TRBJ1-4 and V is TRBV29-1; 10 bases map to TRBD1. The V segment lost 8 bases and the J segment 2 bases; nucleotides outside the gene matches: 5. This CDR3 has 14 residues. Germline V gene data show CDR1 as SQVTM and CDR2 as ANQGSEA. The CDR3 sequence is CSIRTGGTNEKLFF. DNA for the CDR3: TGCAGCATACGGACAGGGGGTACTAATGAAAAACTGTTTTTT.

A remark on this clonotype: A single base separates this from a much larger clone, so it may be a read error. V and J are TRBV7-2 and TRBJ2-3; TRBD2 aligns across 14 bases. CDR1 SGHTA and CDR2 FQGNSA come from the germline V gene. The CDR3 is 18 amino acids. The CDR3 protein is CASSLPGLAGVFTHTQYF. The CDR3, as DNA: TGTGCCAGCTCACTACCGGGACTAGCGGGAGTATTCACACATACGCAGTATTTT.

Remarks on this clonotype: This CDR3 fails to terminate in the conserved phenylalanine or tryptophan, so it likely reflects a read error. The DNA is left out, because the CDR3 cannot be placed on it with certainty; the CDR3 is given as TCRdb lists it. This chain joins TRBV9 and TRBJ1-6. Per the germline V gene, CDR1 is SGDLS and CDR2 is YYNGEE. From its first to its last residue, the CDR3 has 12 amino acids. This CDR3 is CASSSRGRISDS.

The chain recombines TRBV10-3 with TRBJ1-5, with 9 positions matching TRBD1. The CDR3 runs 14 residues. The J segment lost 6 bases and the V segment lost 6 bases, leaving 6 bases of the junction unmatched. In germline, CDR1 is ENHRY, CDR2 SYGVKD. The CDR3 region is CAISLDRGGQPQHF. The CDR3 DNA is TGTGCCATCAGCCTGGACAGGGGTGGTCAGCCCCAGCATTTT.

With respect to this clonotype: One base away lies a much larger clone, so this may be a sequencing read error. This sequence joins TRBV5-4 and TRBJ1-2; the D is unclear. Trimming took off 5 bases at V and 3 bases at J, with 14 bases between the two ends. The CDR3 is 14 residues long. The germline V gene encodes CDR1 SGHNT and CDR2 YYREEE (reference sequence). The DNA of the CDR3 is TGTGCCAGCAGACTCTTTGGGGATGACTATGGCTACACCTTC. Translating gives CASRLFGDDYGYTF.

There are many counts of this clonotype. The chain employs TRBV9 and TRBJ1-2; D remains ambiguous. CDR3 size: 16 residues. V was trimmed by 0 bases and J by 1 base, leaving 13 bases between them. Germline values: CDR1 SGDLS, CDR2 YYNGEE. For the CDR3, the DNA is TGTGCCAGCAGCGTAGCCCCGGAGTCCATTAACTATGGCTACACCTTC. Translating gives CASSVAPESINYGYTF.

This clonotype occurred many times. The rearrangement links TRBV2 to TRBJ2-5, with TRBD2 identical over 10 bases. This CDR3 spans 14 amino acids. The trim removed 6 bases at V and 5 bases at J, leaving 6 bases unmatched. CDR1 SNHLY and CDR2 FYNNEI come from the germline V gene. The CDR3 region has the DNA TGTGCCAGCAGGCGGCCTAGCGGGGGCGAGACCCAGTACTTC. It encodes CASRRPSGGETQYF.

The chain is built from TRBV4-1 and TRBJ1-1, with 7 bases aligning to TRBD1. The CDR3 runs to 16 residues. CDR1 MGHRA and CDR2 YSYEKL come from the germline V gene. J was trimmed by 0 bases and V by 2 bases; bases with no gene match: 6. Here the CDR3 reads CASSQPPGQLNTEAFF. In nucleotides, the CDR3 is TGCGCCAGCAGCCAACCCCCGGGACAGCTGAACACTGAAGCTTTCTTT.

This clonotype showed up many times. The rearrangement links TRBV7-9 to TRBJ2-7, with D uncertain. The CDR3 runs to 13 residues. Germline lookup yields CDR1 SEHNR and CDR2 FQNEAQ (reference sequence). Trimming stripped 1 base from V and 2 bases from J, with 6 bases between. The CDR3 sequence: CASSLEETYEQYF. The CDR3 bases are TGTGCCAGCAGCTTAGAGGAGACCTACGAGCAGTACTTC.

This clonotype qualifies as medium-sized. The chain recombines TRBV14 with TRBJ1-6; possible D gene TRBD1, 6 bases. The germline gives CDR1 SGHDN, CDR2 FVKESK. The ends were cut back, 3 bases at V and 15 bases at J, with 21 bases in the middle. This CDR3 comprises 15 residues. Written as DNA, the CDR3 is TGTGCCAGCAGCCAGGACAGTAATCGACCGGGACTCCTCCACTTT. Translated: CASSQDSNRPGLLHF.

This clonotype was seen only a few times. This chain joins TRBV7-8 and TRBJ2-5; the D is unclear. The germline gives CDR1 SGHVS, CDR2 FQNEAQ. The CDR3 covers 12 residues. Trimming took 2 bases from V and 5 from J, leaving 6 bases between them. The CDR3 coding sequence is TGTGCCAGCAGCTTAATAAGGGAGACCCAGTACTTC. Its translation is CASSLIRETQYF.

This clonotype showed up many times. For the CDR3, the DNA is TGTGCCAGTAGTACCCAGCAGCCTCATGGCTACACCTTC. It encodes CASSTQQPHGYTF. The genes are TRBV19 and TRBJ1-2, with D hard to call. This CDR3 region has 13 residues. The ends were cut back, 4 bases at V and 6 bases at J, with 12 bases in the middle. CDR1 and CDR2 (germline): LNHDA, SQIVND (reference sequence).

The chain couples TRBV7-6 to TRBJ2-5; a possible D gene is TRBD1 (6 bases). The CDR3 covers 15 residues. Trimming pared 3 bases from V and 1 base from J, leaving 12 bases between. In germline, CDR1 is SGHVS, CDR2 FNYEAQ. Here the CDR3 reads CASSFSGVGQETQYF. The DNA of the CDR3 is TGTGCCAGCAGCTTTTCAGGGGTAGGCCAAGAGACCCAGTACTTC.

In this sample, this clonotype turned up a few times. This may come from a read error, since a much larger clone is one base off. Likely a read error: the CDR3 ends without its conserved phenylalanine or tryptophan. The rearrangement links TRBV10-3 to TRBJ2-7; 7 nucleotides line up with TRBD2. The CDR3 extends over 17 amino acids. Germline CDR1 and CDR2: ENHRY and SYGVKD. J gave up 6 bases and V 3 bases, and 17 bases lay outside the gene matches. The CDR3 spells CAISEGVRGGRRVEQYS. CDR3 nucleotides: TGTGCCATCAGTGAAGGGGTCCGGGGCGGGAGAAGGGTCGAGCAGTACTCC.

V and J are TRBV11-3 and TRBJ1-1; 9 nucleotides line up with TRBD1. V trimming: 5 bases; J trimming: 7 bases; junction bases outside the gene matches: 5. The CDR3 runs to 13 residues. CDR1 and CDR2 (germline): SGHNT, YENEEA. Written as DNA, the CDR3 is TGTGCCAGCAGCCAAACAGGGGGCATTGAAGCTTTCTTT. Translated: CASSQTGGIEAFF.

V is TRBV11-2 and J is TRBJ2-1; D remains unclear. Trimming cost V 5 bases and J 1 base, with 12 bases left between them. This CDR3 is 15 amino acids long. Germline CDR1 is SGHAT and CDR2 is FQNNGV. The CDR3 bases are TGTGCCAGCAGCCATGATGGGGATTCCTACAATGAGCAGTTCTTC. This translates into CASSHDGDSYNEQFF. The full variable domain, completed using reference TRBV11-2 and TRBJ2-1, is EAGVAQSPRYKIIEKRQSVAFWCNPISGHATLYWYQQILGQGPKLLIQFQNNGVVDDSQLPKDRFSAERLKGVDSTLKIQPAKLEDSAVYLCASSHDGDSYNEQFFGPGTRLTVL.

This clonotype was seen ten or more times. The chain couples TRBV29-1 to TRBJ2-1; 8 bases line up with TRBD2. This CDR3 contains 15 residues. The germline V gene has CDR1 SQVTM and CDR2 ANQGSEA. V was pared by 6 bases and J by 0 bases, with 7 bases of the junction left unmatched. In DNA, the CDR3 is TGCAGCGTATCTGGCGGGGGGAGCTCCTACAATGAGCAGTTCTTC. It codes for CSVSGGGSSYNEQFF.

This clonotype came up many times. The genes are TRBV2 and TRBJ2-3, with D maybe TRBD2 (5 bases). The V and J ends lost 8 bases and 5 bases respectively, with 5 bases between them. Germline CDR1 and CDR2: SNHLY and FYNNEI. This CDR3 region has 10 residues. CDR3 protein: CASGRDTQYF. The DNA of the CDR3 is TGTGCCAGCGGGAGAGATACGCAGTATTTT.

In this sample, this clonotype turned up many times. The rearrangement links TRBV4-2 to TRBJ2-7; 7 bases match TRBD2. V trimming: 0 bases; J trimming: 0 bases; junction bases outside the gene matches: 11. The germline V gene encodes CDR1 LGHNA and CDR2 YNFKEQ. The CDR3 is 18 residues long. The CDR3, as DNA: TGTGCCAGCAGCCAAGAGGGAGGGTCACGGACCTACTCCTACGAGCAGTACTTC. It translates to CASSQEGGSRTYSYEQYF.

This clonotype was detected only a few times. A read error is possible here, since a much larger clone lies one base away. The CDR3 reads CAGSLIGGRDEQFF. The DNA for the CDR3 is TGTGCCGGCAGCTTAATTGGAGGTCGAGATGAGCAGTTCTTC. This chain links TRBV7-3 with TRBJ2-1; TRBD2 might be the D (5 bases). The CDR3 is made up of 14 amino acids. The germline gives CDR1 SGHTA, CDR2 FQGTGA.

The chain links TRBV5-4 to TRBJ1-5, with no clear D. CDR1 is SGHNT, CDR2 YYREEE, per germline (reference sequence). V lost 0 bases, J lost 2 bases, and 12 bases lay in between. This CDR3 has 16 residues. The CDR3 sequence is CASSLGHTSRNQPQHF. Written as DNA, the CDR3 is TGTGCCAGCAGCTTGGGACACACCTCCCGCAATCAGCCCCAGCATTTT.

The CDR3 protein is CSAAYTGGGNTIYF. The CDR3 nucleotides read TGCAGTGCGGCCTATACAGGGGGTGGAAACACCATATATTTT. V and J are TRBV20-1 and TRBJ1-3; 8 bases align to TRBD1. The CDR3 runs to 14 residues. Germline-derived CDR1 and CDR2 are DFQATT and SNEGSKA (reference sequence). The trim removed 6 bases at V and 3 bases at J, leaving 7 bases unmatched.

The chain joins TRBV24-1 to TRBJ1-1; possibly TRBD1 for D (6 bases). CDR3 size: 16 residues. Deletions cut 1 base from V and 0 bases from J, with 11 bases between. Germline V CDR1 and CDR2: KGHDR, SFDVKD. The CDR3 region is CATSDFGGGLNTEAFF. The CDR3 coding sequence is TGTGCCACCAGTGATTTTGGGGGGGGCTTGAACACTGAAGCTTTCTTT.

This clonotype was detected ten times or more. The chain links TRBV5-1 to TRBJ2-5, with a weak D call TRBD2 (6 bases). The CDR3 runs 13 residues. V was clipped by 7 bases and J by 2 bases, with 12 bases between them. Germline CDR1 is SGHRS and CDR2 is YFSETQ. CDR3 sequence (DNA): TGCGCCAGCTGGGACTTAGATCAAGAGACCCAGTACTTC. Its translation: CASWDLDQETQYF.

The V gene is TRBV11-2, the J gene TRBJ1-1, with D hard to call. There are 11 residues in the CDR3. Trimming cost V 0 bases and J 13 bases, with 9 bases left between them. CDR1 is SGHAT and CDR2 is FQNNGV in the germline V gene. CDR3 amino acids: CASSLDTDRFF. CDR3 sequence (DNA): TGTGCCAGCAGCTTAGACACGGACCGTTTCTTT.